This TCR beta chain was documented in a study of CD8+CD57+ T cells in acquired aplastic anemia. A word on this clonotype: The antigen is undetermined.

For sequencing, patients were chosen who had shown expansion of CD8+CD57+ cells by flow cytometry. Study conclusions and caveats: Among patients, total CD4+ and CD8+ pools exceeded CD8+CD57+ cells in diversity. Comparison of patients with controls identified roughly 30 shared CD8+ CDR3 sequences.

Investigators profiled TCR beta VDJ and CDR3 from genomic DNA template. TCRdb processed the reads anew with MiXCR; each CDR3 protein has one entry. The sample consists of about 21,000 distinct CDR3 sequences, almost 40% of them appearing once. V was clipped by 2 bases and J by 7 bases, with 9 bases between them. This CDR3 spans 13 amino acids. From germline, CDR1 is SNHLY and CDR2 FYNNEI. This chain connects TRBV2 to TRBJ2-1; D unresolved. Specimen: CD8+CD57+ T cells sorted from PBMCs. The subset: bead-enriched CD8+CD57+ effector memory T cells from SAA patients. This TCR was sampled from a human donor with aplastic anemia. The CDR3 region is CASSERQANEQFF. The CDR3 DNA reads as TGTGCCAGCAGTGAACGACAAGCGAATGAGCAGTTCTTC.